This T cell receptor beta chain comes out of a study of T cell responses to AZD1222 COVID-19 vaccine. Points from the study as a whole: Spike-specific TCR breadth and depth were elevated following two AZD1222 doses.

Repertoires were generated with immunoSEQ multiplex PCR, while TCRdb's copy carries only in-frame clones and drops some. The sample carries some 150,000 clones, about 91% recorded once. From germline, CDR1 is LGHNA and CDR2 YSLEER. V was trimmed by 4 bases and J by 8 bases, leaving 12 bases between them. The CDR3 has 14 residues. This clone was counted between two and nine times. Antigen specificity is unknown. This rearrangement joins TRBV4-3 to TRBJ1-6; TRBD1 might be the D (5 bases). The specimen comprised peripheral blood, sampled on day 0 of MenACWY control vaccination. This receptor was obtained from an adult in good health. The CDR3 spells CASSRDRGDSPLHF. Here the CDR3 DNA reads TGCGCCAGCAGCCGCGATCGGGGCGATTCACCCCTCCACTTT.